The 20 T cell receptor beta chains presented below share a single source sample, sequenced in a study of CD8 T cells in ankylosing spondylitis. TCRdb analysed the 5' RACE reads with MiXCR anew, one entry per CDR3 protein. The sample includes 150,000 to 200,000 distinct CDR3 sequences, under 35% of them seen just once. The sequenced material came from synovial fluid, either unsorted or a sorted T cell fraction (not recorded which). These receptors originate from a male donor with ankylosing spondylitis.

This clonotype occurred a few times. This sequence joins TRBV12-3 or TRBV12-4 and TRBJ1-1, with 11 bases identical to TRBD1. The CDR3 is made up of 13 amino acids. Trimming cost V 5 bases and J 6 bases; bases outside gene matches: 2. CDR3 in DNA: TGTGCCAGCAGTAGGACAGGGGGCTCTGAAGCTTTCTTT. Translating it yields CASSRTGGSEAFF.

This clonotype was picked up a small number of times. The chain combines TRBV6-5 with TRBJ2-2; D ambiguous. The V and J ends lost 0 bases and 1 base respectively, with 12 bases between them. The length of the CDR3 is 17 residues. Germline assignment: CDR1 MNHEY and CDR2 SVGAGI. The CDR3 region has the DNA TGTGCCAGCAGTTACTCGATTTTGGACGGGAACACCGGGGAGCTGTTTTTT. Residues: CASSYSILDGNTGELFF.

The rearrangement joins TRBV11-2 to TRBJ2-5; D not certain. Germline V gene sequence: CDR1 SGHAT, CDR2 FQNNGV. The V end was cut by 4 bases, the J end by 6 bases, with 9 bases between. The CDR3 runs to 12 residues. DNA of the CDR3: TGTGCCAGCAGCTCGTCAATGAAGACCCAGTACTTC. Its translation is CASSSSMKTQYF.

V usage is TRBV7-8 and J usage is TRBJ1-1; tentative D call: TRBD1 (6 bases). Germline CDR1 reads SGHVS; CDR2 reads FQNEAQ. Trimming removed 2 bases at V and 7 bases at J, with 14 bases between. This CDR3 spans 14 amino acids. As DNA, the CDR3 is TGTGCCAGCAGCTTACGGGACACCGTTAATGAAGCTTTCTTT. This translates into CASSLRDTVNEAFF.

The chain recombines TRBV5-6 with TRBJ2-2; TRBD1 agrees at 9 bases. V gave up 2 bases and J gave up 6 bases; unmatched junction bases: 11. Germline V gene lookup returns CDR1 SGHDT and CDR2 YYEEEE. The CDR3 runs to 17 residues. CDR3 sequence (DNA): TGTGCCAGCAGCTTACGGGACAGGGAATTCCAAGCCGGGGAGCTGTTTTTT. Its translation: CASSLRDREFQAGELFF.

The CDR3 reads CASSADRGLGAEAFF. The CDR3 region has the DNA TGTGCCAGCAGTGCGGACAGGGGGCTAGGGGCTGAAGCTTTCTTT. The rearrangement links TRBV28 to TRBJ1-1; TRBD1 aligns across 11 bases. The CDR3 totals 15 residues. V trimming: 5 bases; J trimming: 6 bases; junction bases outside the gene matches: 8. CDR1 is MDHEN, CDR2 SYDVKM, per germline.

The V gene is TRBV20-1, the J gene TRBJ1-1; maybe TRBD1 (6 bases). This CDR3 region has 18 residues. V lost 1 base and J 0 bases, leaving 21 bases between the germline ends. Looked up from germline, CDR1 is DFQATT and CDR2 is SNEGSKA (reference sequence). This CDR3 reads CSARGKGGASHMNTEAFF. The CDR3 nucleotides read TGCAGTGCTAGAGGGAAGGGGGGCGCCTCCCATATGAACACTGAAGCTTTCTTT.

This clonotype has at least ten counts. This sequence joins TRBV9 and TRBJ1-4; 7 bases are shared with TRBD1. V was clipped by 1 base and J by 5 bases; unmatched bases: 5. Germline V gene lookup returns CDR1 SGDLS and CDR2 YYNGEE. This CDR3 region has 15 residues. The CDR3 DNA sequence: TGTGCCAGCAGCGTACAGGACAGGAACAATGAAAAACTGTTTTTT. Protein product: CASSVQDRNNEKLFF.

The chain joins TRBV12-3 or TRBV12-4 to TRBJ2-1; TRBD1 might be the D (5 bases). Trimming cost V 2 bases and J 3 bases, with 11 bases left between them. The CDR3 is 15 residues long. The CDR3 sequence: CASSLMWQGYNEQFF. The CDR3 region has the DNA TGTGCCAGCAGTTTAATGTGGCAGGGCTACAATGAGCAGTTCTTC.

This clonotype was observed at least ten times. The chain joins TRBV2 to TRBJ1-3; no clear D. Trimming took 6 bases from V and 2 from J, leaving 14 bases between them. There are 15 residues in the CDR3. Germline CDR1 and CDR2: SNHLY and FYNNEI. CDR3 sequence reads: CASRSNEVPGNTIYF. In DNA, the CDR3 is TGTGCCAGCAGGTCGAACGAGGTTCCTGGAAACACCATATATTTT.

This clonotype was detected ten times or more. This rearrangement joins TRBV10-3 to TRBJ2-7; 11 nucleotides align to TRBD2. CDR1 is ENHRY and CDR2 is SYGVKD in the germline V gene. The CDR3 length is 15 residues. The V and J ends lost 8 bases and 2 bases, in that order; junction bases with no gene match: 8. CDR3 sequence: CAIGKILAGAYEQYF. In DNA form, the CDR3 reads TGTGCCATCGGAAAGATACTAGCGGGGGCCTACGAGCAGTACTTC.

This chain uses TRBV4-2 with TRBJ2-7; no clear D gene. V dropped 2 bases and J dropped 0 bases, with 11 bases sitting between them. Germline assignment: CDR1 LGHNA and CDR2 YNFKEQ. This CDR3 has 15 amino acids. The CDR3, as DNA: TGTGCCAGCAGCCAAAGCTTTTTCGGCTCCTACGAGCAGTACTTC. Protein sequence: CASSQSFFGSYEQYF.

This clonotype turned up a few times. CDR3 amino acids: CASSQVPRETQYF. The CDR3 DNA sequence: TGTGCCAGCAGTCAGGTGCCCCGGGAGACCCAGTACTTC. V and J are TRBV12-3 or TRBV12-4 and TRBJ2-5; unclear D gene. V lost 5 bases to trimming and J lost 5 bases, with 12 bases between them. The CDR3 runs 13 residues.

The V gene is TRBV27, the J gene TRBJ2-7; TRBD2 agrees at 10 bases. V lost 3 bases and J lost 2; bases outside the gene matches: 4. The V gene's germline CDR1 is MNHEY and CDR2 SMNVEV (reference sequence). The CDR3 totals 15 residues. The CDR3 is CASSLASGSPYEQYF. The CDR3 region has the DNA TGTGCCAGCAGTTTGGCTAGCGGGAGCCCCTACGAGCAGTACTTC.

The chain is built from TRBV6-5 and TRBJ1-2; D is uncertain. This CDR3 spans 14 amino acids. Germline loops: CDR1 MNHEY, CDR2 SVGAGI. Between the trimmed V and J ends, which lost 2 bases and 4 bases, there was a span of 11 bases. The CDR3: CASSYRDGIYGYTF. The CDR3 coding sequence is TGTGCCAGCAGTTACAGAGACGGGATCTATGGCTACACCTTC.

V and J are TRBV5-6 and TRBJ2-7, with a tentative D call TRBD2 (5 bases). Trimming left V 5 bases short and J 2 bases short, with 8 bases between. The germline V gene has CDR1 SGHDT and CDR2 YYEEEE. The CDR3 extends over 12 amino acids. CDR3 sequence reads: CASSQRTYEQYF. The DNA for the CDR3 is TGTGCCAGCAGTCAGCGGACCTACGAGCAGTACTTC.

The chain combines TRBV20-1 with TRBJ2-5; possible D gene TRBD1, 7 bases. Germline V lookup: CDR1 DFQATT, CDR2 SNEGSKA (reference sequence). Trimming removed 4 bases from V and 5 bases from J, with 11 bases in between. CDR3 length: 12 residues. CDR3 DNA: TGCAGTGCTACGACAGGGAGGGAGACCCAGTACTTC. Translation: CSATTGRETQYF.

Within the sample, this clonotype is medium-sized. The chain recombines TRBV4-2 with TRBJ2-1; D may be TRBD1 or TRBD2 (6 bases each). Germline V gene data show CDR1 as LGHNA and CDR2 as YNFKEQ. The length of the CDR3 is 16 residues. Trimming removed 5 bases from V and 5 bases from J, with 19 bases in between. In DNA form, the CDR3 reads TGTGCCAGCAGCTCCCCCGGGGGACAAGTTAACAATGAGCAGTTCTTC. Amino acids: CASSSPGGQVNNEQFF.

The chain recombines TRBV5-1 with TRBJ1-2; D remains unclear. The CDR3 is made up of 14 amino acids. Trimming took 2 bases from V and 1 from J, leaving 9 bases between them. Germline values: CDR1 SGHRS, CDR2 YFSETQ. CDR3 in amino acids: CASSLMEINYGYTF. CDR3 sequence (DNA): TGCGCCAGCAGCTTAATGGAGATTAACTATGGCTACACCTTC. The full variable domain, in which reference TRBV5-1 and TRBJ1-2 provide the parts outside the CDR3, is KAGVTQTPRYLIKTRGQQVTLSCSPISGHRSVSWYQQTPGQGLQFLFEYFSETQRNKGNFPGRFSGRQFSNSRSEMNVSTLELGDSALYLCASSLMEINYGYTFGSGTRLTVV.

This clonotype was detected a few times. This chain uses TRBV24-1 with TRBJ2-3; TRBD2 matches 7 bases. From germline, CDR1 is KGHDR and CDR2 SFDVKD. This CDR3 comprises 14 residues. V lost 6 bases to trimming and J lost 5 bases; unmatched junction nucleotides: 7. In nucleotides, the CDR3 is TGTGCCACCAGTCCGGGAGGTCCCGGAGATACGCAGTATTTT. Translating gives CATSPGGPGDTQYF.